This passage covers 14 T cell receptor beta chains from one sample sequenced in a study of human T cells and chemical hapten exposure. TCRdb independently ran MiXCR on the RACE reads; one entry per CDR3 protein. The sample lists 150,000 to 200,000 distinct CDR3 sequences; approximately 14% were seen once. Stated time point: patch test 1, 2 weeks after DPC sensitization. Regarding treatment: therapeutic diphenylcyclopropenone sensitization with weekly scalp DPC. This material consisted of whole blood, taken in connection with sensitization to the hapten diphenylcyclopropenone (DPC). These TCRs come from a woman aged 30 to 39 with alopecia areata. Some clones in this sample may be carry-over from other donors' samples.

The V gene is TRBV28, the J gene TRBJ1-2; no firm D call. Trimming removed 8 bases at V and 4 bases at J, with 17 bases between. The V gene's germline CDR1 is MDHEN and CDR2 SYDVKM. There are 14 residues in the CDR3. The CDR3 loop reads CASGRFSSGYGYTF. The CDR3 region has the DNA TGTGCCAGCGGTAGGTTTTCGTCTGGCTATGGCTACACCTTC.

Written as DNA, the CDR3 is TGTGCCACCAGTGAAGGGATCAACACCGGGGAGCTGTTTTTT. Amino acids: CATSEGINTGELFF. The chain is built from TRBV24-1 and TRBJ2-2; D gene uncertain. V was pared by 4 bases and J by 2 bases, with 7 bases between. Germline V CDR1 and CDR2: KGHDR, SFDVKD. The CDR3 contains 14 residues.

This clonotype has just a few counts. This rearrangement joins TRBV28 to TRBJ1-6; tentative D call: TRBD1 (5 bases). CDR3 size: 13 residues. The V gene's germline CDR1 is MDHEN and CDR2 SYDVKM. Trimming removed 7 bases at V and 10 bases at J, with 14 bases between. The DNA for the CDR3 is TGTGCCAGCACCCTGGGGGTGGGATCACCCCTCCACTTT. As protein: CASTLGVGSPLHF. The full variable domain, rest sourced from reference TRBV28 and TRBJ1-6, is DVKVTQSSRYLVKRTGEKVFLECVQDMDHENMFWYRQDPGLGLRLIYFSYDVKMKEKGDIPEGYSVSREKKERFSLILESASTNQTSMYLCASTLGVGSPLHFGNGTRLTVT.

The table lists this clonotype with many counts. The genes are TRBV2 and TRBJ2-1; a weak D match, TRBD2 (6 bases). The CDR3 contains 13 residues. Between the trimmed V and J ends, which lost 5 bases and 10 bases, there was a span of 15 bases. Germline CDR1 SNHLY, CDR2 FYNNEI. DNA of the CDR3: TGTGCCAGCAGTATTAACATGGCGGGGGAGCAGTTCTTC. Translated, it gives CASSINMAGEQFF. Using reference TRBV2 and TRBJ2-1 for the parts outside the CDR3, the full variable domain is EPEVTQTPSHQVTQMGQEVILRCVPISNHLYFYWYRQILGQKVEFLVSFYNNEISEKSEIFDDQFSVERPDGSNFTLKIRSTKLEDSAMYFCASSINMAGEQFFGPGTRLTVL.

This clonotype was observed at least ten times. This chain joins TRBV5-6 and TRBJ2-7; 8 nucleotides match TRBD1. In germline, CDR1 is SGHDT, CDR2 YYEEEE. V dropped 2 bases and J dropped 4; count of bases not matched to a gene: 5. This CDR3 is 14 amino acids long. Written as DNA, the CDR3 is TGTGCCAGCAGCTTCGGACAGGGTCGGTACGAGCAGTACTTC. Amino acid sequence: CASSFGQGRYEQYF.

J is TRBJ2-2 and V is TRBV28, with D perhaps matching TRBD2 (5 bases). Germline V lookup: CDR1 MDHEN, CDR2 SYDVKM. The CDR3 contains 17 residues. The germline V and J ends were trimmed by 3 bases and 5 bases, with 19 bases remaining between them. CDR3 coding DNA: TGTGCCAGCAGTTTTTTTGAGGGTCGAGGTAATACCGGGGAGCTGTTTTTT. This translates into CASSFFEGRGNTGELFF.

There are many counts of this clonotype. This chain connects TRBV3-1 to TRBJ2-1; D gene ambiguous. Trimming stripped 0 bases from V and 4 bases from J, with 10 bases between. Germline-derived CDR1 and CDR2 are LGHDT and YNNKEL (reference sequence). The CDR3 runs 15 residues. Here the CDR3 reads CASSQDSSGYNEQFF. The CDR3 DNA reads TGTGCCAGCAGCCAAGATAGCAGTGGGTACAATGAGCAGTTCTTC.

This clonotype showed up just a few times. This chain connects TRBV7-2 to TRBJ2-7, with TRBD2 matching 11 bases. The V gene end was trimmed by 5 bases and the J gene end by 0 bases; junction bases not matched to a gene: 3. Germline loops: CDR1 SGHTA, CDR2 FQGNSA. The CDR3 contains 15 residues. The CDR3 bases are TGTGCCAGCAGCGGGACTAGCGGTAGCTCCTACGAGCAGTACTTC. It encodes CASSGTSGSSYEQYF.

V and J are TRBV7-9 and TRBJ2-1; D not resolved. Trimming took off 5 bases at V and 9 bases at J, with 20 bases between the two ends. The CDR3 is made up of 15 amino acids. CDR1 is SEHNR and CDR2 is FQNEAQ in the germline V gene (reference sequence). DNA for the CDR3: TGTGCCAGCAGCCCACCCGGCCTAGGTGGCACTGAGCAGTTCTTC. Its translation is CASSPPGLGGTEQFF.

V gene TRBV11-2 combines with J gene TRBJ2-7; no clear D. V was pared by 2 bases and J by 0 bases, with 11 bases between. The CDR3 consists of 15 residues. Per germline, CDR1 SGHAT and CDR2 FQNNGV. The CDR3: CASSLWHESSYEQYF. The DNA for the CDR3 is TGTGCCAGCAGCTTATGGCACGAAAGCTCCTACGAGCAGTACTTC.

This clonotype was observed a handful of times. The rearrangement uses TRBV7-9 and TRBJ2-3; D gene ambiguous. CDR1 and CDR2 from the germline V gene are SEHNR and FQNEAQ (reference sequence). V was trimmed by 6 bases and J by 1 base, leaving 17 bases between them. CDR3 size: 16 residues. The CDR3 sequence: CASSLVRGRGTDTQYF. CDR3 in DNA: TGTGCCAGCAGTCTCGTTAGAGGTCGGGGCACAGATACGCAGTATTTT. The complete variable domain, with remaining parts taken from reference TRBV7-9 and TRBJ2-3, reads DTGVSQNPRHKITKRGQNVTFRCDPISEHNRLYWYRQTLGQGPEFLTYFQNEAQLEKSRLLSDRFSAERPKGSFSTLEIQRTEQGDSAMYLCASSLVRGRGTDTQYFGPGTRLTVL.

This clonotype was detected ten times or more. The chain is built from TRBV6-6 and TRBJ2-7; D is ambiguous. The CDR3 contains 14 residues. Germline-derived CDR1 and CDR2 are MNHNY and SVGAGI (reference sequence). Trimming cost V 1 base and J 0 bases, with 7 bases left between them. For the CDR3, the DNA is TGTGCCAGCAGTTACTTACAAAGCTCCTACGAGCAGTACTTC. It translates to CASSYLQSSYEQYF.

This clonotype was counted only a few times. The chain employs TRBV18 and TRBJ2-3; possible D gene TRBD1, 5 bases. The CDR3 runs 13 residues. V shed 4 bases and J shed 2 bases, with 7 bases lying between them. Germline values: CDR1 KGHSH, CDR2 LQKENI. CDR3 sequence: CASSRQNTDTQYF. The CDR3 bases are TGTGCCAGCTCACGACAGAACACAGATACGCAGTATTTT.

This clonotype has only a few counts. This chain links TRBV9 with TRBJ2-7; D is ambiguous. With 3 bases removed from V and 0 bases from J, the gap between germline ends came to 7 bases. Per the germline V gene, CDR1 is SGDLS and CDR2 is YYNGEE. The CDR3 sequence is 13 residues long. The CDR3 sequence is CASSAPDSYEQYF. As DNA, the CDR3 is TGTGCCAGCAGCGCGCCGGACTCCTACGAGCAGTACTTC.